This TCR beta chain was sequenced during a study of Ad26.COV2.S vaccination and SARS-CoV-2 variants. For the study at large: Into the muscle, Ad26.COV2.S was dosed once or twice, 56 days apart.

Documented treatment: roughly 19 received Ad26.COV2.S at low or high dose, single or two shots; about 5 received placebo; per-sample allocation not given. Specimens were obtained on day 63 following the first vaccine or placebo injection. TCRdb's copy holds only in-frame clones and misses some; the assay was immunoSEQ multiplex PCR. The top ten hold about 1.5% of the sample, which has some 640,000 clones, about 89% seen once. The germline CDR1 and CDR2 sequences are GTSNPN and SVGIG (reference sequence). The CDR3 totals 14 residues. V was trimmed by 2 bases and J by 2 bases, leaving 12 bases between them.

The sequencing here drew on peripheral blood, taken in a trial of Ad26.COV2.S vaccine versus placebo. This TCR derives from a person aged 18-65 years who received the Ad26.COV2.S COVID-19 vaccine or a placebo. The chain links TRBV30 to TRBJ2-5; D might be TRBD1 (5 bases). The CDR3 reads CAWSLGALQETQYF. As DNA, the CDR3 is TGTGCCTGGAGTCTTGGGGCCCTACAAGAGACCCAGTACTTC.